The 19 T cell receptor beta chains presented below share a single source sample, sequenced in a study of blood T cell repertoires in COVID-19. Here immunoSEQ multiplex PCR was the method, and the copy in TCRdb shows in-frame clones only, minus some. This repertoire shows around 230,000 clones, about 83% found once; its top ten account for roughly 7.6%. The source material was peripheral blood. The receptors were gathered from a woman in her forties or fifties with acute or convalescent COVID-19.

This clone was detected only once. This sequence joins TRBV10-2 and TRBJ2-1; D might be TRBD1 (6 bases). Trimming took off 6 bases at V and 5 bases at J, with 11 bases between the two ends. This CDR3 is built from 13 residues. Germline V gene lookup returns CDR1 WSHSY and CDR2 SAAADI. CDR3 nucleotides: TGCGCCAGCAGCTTGACAGGCGACAATGAGCAGTTCTTC. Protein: CASSLTGDNEQFF.

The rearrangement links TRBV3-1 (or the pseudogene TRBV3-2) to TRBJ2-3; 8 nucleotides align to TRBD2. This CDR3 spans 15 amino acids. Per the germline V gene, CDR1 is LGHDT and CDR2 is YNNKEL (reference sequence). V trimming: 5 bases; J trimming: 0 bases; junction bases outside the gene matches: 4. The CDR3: CASSASSGSTDTQYF. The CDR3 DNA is TGTGCCAGCAGCGCATCTAGCGGGAGCACAGATACGCAGTATTTT.

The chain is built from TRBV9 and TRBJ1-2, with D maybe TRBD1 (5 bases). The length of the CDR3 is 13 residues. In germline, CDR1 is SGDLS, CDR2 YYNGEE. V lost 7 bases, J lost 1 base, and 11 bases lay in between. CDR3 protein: CASDAGGNYGYTF. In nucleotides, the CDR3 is TGTGCCAGCGACGCGGGGGGTAACTATGGCTACACCTTC.

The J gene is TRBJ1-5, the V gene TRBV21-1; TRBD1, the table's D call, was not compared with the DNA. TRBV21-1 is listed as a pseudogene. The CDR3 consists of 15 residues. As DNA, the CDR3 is TGTGCCAGCAGCAATGGAACAGGGGGCAATCAGCCCCAGCATTTT. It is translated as CASSNGTGGNQPQHF.

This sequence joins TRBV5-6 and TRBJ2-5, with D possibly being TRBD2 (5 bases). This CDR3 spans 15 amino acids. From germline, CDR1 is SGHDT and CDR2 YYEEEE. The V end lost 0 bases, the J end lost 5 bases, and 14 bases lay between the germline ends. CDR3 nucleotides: TGTGCCAGCAGCTTGGGCGGGTTCGGCTCGGAGACCCAGTACTTC. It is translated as CASSLGGFGSETQYF.

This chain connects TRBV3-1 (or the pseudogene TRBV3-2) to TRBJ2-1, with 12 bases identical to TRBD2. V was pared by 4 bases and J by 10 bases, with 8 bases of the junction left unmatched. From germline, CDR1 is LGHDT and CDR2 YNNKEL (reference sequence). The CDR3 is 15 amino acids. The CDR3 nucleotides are TGTGCCAGCAGCCCCCTGGCCGGGACTAGCGGGGAGCAGTTCTTC. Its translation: CASSPLAGTSGEQFF.

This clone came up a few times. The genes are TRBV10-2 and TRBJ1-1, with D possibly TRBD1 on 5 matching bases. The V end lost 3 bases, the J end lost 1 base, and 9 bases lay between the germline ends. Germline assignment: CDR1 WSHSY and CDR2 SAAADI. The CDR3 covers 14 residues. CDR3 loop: CASSEHQGNTEAFF. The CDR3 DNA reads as TGCGCCAGCAGTGAACATCAGGGGAACACTGAAGCTTTCTTT.

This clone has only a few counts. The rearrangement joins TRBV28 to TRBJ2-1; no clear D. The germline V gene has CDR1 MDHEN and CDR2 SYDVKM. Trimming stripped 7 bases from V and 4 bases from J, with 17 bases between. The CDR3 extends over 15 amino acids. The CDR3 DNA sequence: TGTGCCAGCACCTCTCACTCCCCCTCTTACAATGAGCAGTTCTTC. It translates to CASTSHSPSYNEQFF.

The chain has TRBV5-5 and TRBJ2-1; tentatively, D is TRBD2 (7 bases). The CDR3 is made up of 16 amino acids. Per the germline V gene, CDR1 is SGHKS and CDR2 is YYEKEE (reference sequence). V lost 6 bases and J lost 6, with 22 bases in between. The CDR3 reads CASTPLGGARANEQFF. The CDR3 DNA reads TGTGCCAGCACTCCCCTTGGGGGGGCTAGGGCCAATGAGCAGTTCTTC.

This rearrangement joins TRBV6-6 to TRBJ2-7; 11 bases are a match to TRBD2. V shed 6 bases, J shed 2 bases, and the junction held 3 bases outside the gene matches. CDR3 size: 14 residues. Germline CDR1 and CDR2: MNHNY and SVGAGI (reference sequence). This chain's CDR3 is CASSGTSGAYEQYF. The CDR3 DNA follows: TGTGCCAGCAGCGGGACTAGCGGTGCCTACGAGCAGTACTTC.

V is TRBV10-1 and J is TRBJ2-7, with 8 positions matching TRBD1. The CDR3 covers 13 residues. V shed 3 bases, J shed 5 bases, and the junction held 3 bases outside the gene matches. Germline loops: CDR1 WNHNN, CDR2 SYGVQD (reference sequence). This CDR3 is CASSDPDRDEQYF. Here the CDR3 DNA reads TGCGCCAGCAGTGACCCGGACAGGGACGAGCAGTACTTC.

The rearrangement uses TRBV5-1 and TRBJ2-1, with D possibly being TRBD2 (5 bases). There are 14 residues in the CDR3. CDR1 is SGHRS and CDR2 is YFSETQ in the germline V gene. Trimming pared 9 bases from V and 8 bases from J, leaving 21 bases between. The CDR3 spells CATSSGEFWYEQFF. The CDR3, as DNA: TGCGCCACCTCTTCCGGGGAGTTTTGGTATGAGCAGTTCTTC.

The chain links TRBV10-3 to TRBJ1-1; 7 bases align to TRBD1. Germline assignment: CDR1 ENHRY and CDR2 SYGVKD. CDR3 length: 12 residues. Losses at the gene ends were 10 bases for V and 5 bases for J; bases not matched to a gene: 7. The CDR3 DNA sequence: TGTGCCACTCGGACAGGAGGGACTGAAGCTTTCTTT. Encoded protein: CATRTGGTEAFF.

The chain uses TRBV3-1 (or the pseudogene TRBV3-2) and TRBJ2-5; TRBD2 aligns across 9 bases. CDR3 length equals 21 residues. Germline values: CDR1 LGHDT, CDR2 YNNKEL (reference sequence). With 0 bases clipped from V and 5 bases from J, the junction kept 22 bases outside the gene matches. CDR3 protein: CASSQESGLAGTVVGGETQYF. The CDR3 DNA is TGTGCCAGCAGCCAAGAGTCAGGGCTAGCGGGAACAGTTGTAGGGGGTGAGACCCAGTACTTC.

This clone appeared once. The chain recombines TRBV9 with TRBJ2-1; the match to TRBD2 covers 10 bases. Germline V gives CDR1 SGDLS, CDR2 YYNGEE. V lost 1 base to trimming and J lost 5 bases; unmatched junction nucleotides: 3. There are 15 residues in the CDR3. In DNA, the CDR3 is TGTGCCAGCAGCGTACTAGCGGGAGTCAACAATGAGCAGTTCTTC. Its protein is CASSVLAGVNNEQFF.

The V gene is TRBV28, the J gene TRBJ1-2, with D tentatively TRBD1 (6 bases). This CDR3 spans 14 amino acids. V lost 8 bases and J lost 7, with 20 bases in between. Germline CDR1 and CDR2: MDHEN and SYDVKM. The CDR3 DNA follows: TGTGCCAGCTACGTAACAGGGCCCGTGGGTGGCTACACCTTC. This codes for CASYVTGPVGGYTF.

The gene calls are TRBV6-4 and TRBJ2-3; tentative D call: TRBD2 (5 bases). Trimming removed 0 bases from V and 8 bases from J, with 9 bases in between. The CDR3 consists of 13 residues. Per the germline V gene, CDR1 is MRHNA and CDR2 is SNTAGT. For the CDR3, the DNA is TGTGCCAGCAGTGACTCGATGGAGGCTACGCAGTATTTT. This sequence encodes CASSDSMEATQYF.

This CDR3 is CASSPGQGARSYEQYF. Written as DNA, the CDR3 is TGTGCCAGTAGCCCCGGACAGGGGGCGAGGTCCTACGAGCAGTACTTC. The gene calls are TRBV19 and TRBJ2-7; 11 nucleotides align to TRBD1. The CDR3 is 16 amino acids. After removal of 6 bases from V and 1 base from J, the junction contained 8 bases not matched to a gene. The germline gives CDR1 LNHDA, CDR2 SQIVND (reference sequence). Full variable domain (remainder filled in from reference TRBV19 and TRBJ2-7): DGGITQSPKYLFRKEGQNVTLSCEQNLNHDAMYWYRQDPGQGLRLIYYSQIVNDFQKGDIAEGYSVSREKKESFPLTVTSAQKNPTAFYLCASSPGQGARSYEQYFGPGTRLTVT.

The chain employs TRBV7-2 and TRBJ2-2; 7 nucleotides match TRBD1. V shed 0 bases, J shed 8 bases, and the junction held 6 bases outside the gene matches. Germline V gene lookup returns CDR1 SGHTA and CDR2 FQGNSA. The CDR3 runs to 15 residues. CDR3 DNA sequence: TGTGCCAGCAGCTTAGCATTAGCAGGGGGAGGGGAGCTGTTTTTT. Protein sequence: CASSLALAGGGELFF.